These 19 T cell receptor beta chains were sequenced from one sample in a study of blood T cells in healthy people across ages. A second PCR of about 7 to 12 cycles used a sample-barcoded 5' primer and a J-beta primer mix. TCRdb itself ran the 5' RACE reads through MiXCR, one entry per CDR3 protein. The table shows roughly 1.5 million distinct CDR3 sequences, with roughly 43% occurring only once. The sequenced sample consisted of blood. The receptors were sampled from a woman in her late teens or twenties in good health.

This clonotype was found once. V is TRBV5-1 and J is TRBJ1-2, with D tentatively TRBD1 (6 bases). V dropped 0 bases and J dropped 1 base, with 10 bases sitting between them. Germline V gives CDR1 SGHRS, CDR2 YFSETQ. The CDR3 is made up of 15 amino acids. The DNA for the CDR3 is TGCGCCAGCAGCTTGGAGACGGACAGTAACTATGGCTACACCTTC. Protein product: CASSLETDSNYGYTF.

Only a few counts were recorded for this clonotype. The chain uses TRBV20-1 and TRBJ2-7, with D hard to call. Deletions cut 1 base from V and 3 bases from J, with 10 bases between. CDR1 is DFQATT, CDR2 SNEGSKA, per germline (reference sequence). CDR3 size: 13 residues. CDR3 residues: CSARAQSDYEQYF. CDR3 DNA sequence: TGCAGTGCTAGAGCGCAATCGGACTACGAGCAGTACTTC.

This clonotype appeared a few times. The rearrangement links TRBV7-3 to TRBJ2-5; 7 nucleotides align to TRBD1. The CDR3 has 15 residues. With 6 bases clipped from V and 1 base from J, the junction kept 8 bases outside the gene matches. Germline loops: CDR1 SGHTA, CDR2 FQGTGA. CDR3 in DNA: TGTGCCAGCAGTTCAACCGGGACAGCCCAAGAGACCCAGTACTTC. Its translation: CASSSTGTAQETQYF.

This clonotype appeared a few times. This chain connects TRBV6-5 to TRBJ2-7; TRBD2 is a possible D gene (6 bases). This CDR3 is built from 15 residues. The V end was cut by 6 bases, the J end by 4 bases, with 19 bases between. The germline V gene encodes CDR1 MNHEY and CDR2 SVGAGI. The CDR3 here is CASRWGELHVYEQYF. DNA for the CDR3: TGTGCCAGCAGGTGGGGGGAATTACACGTGTACGAGCAGTACTTC.

The gene calls are TRBV6-1 and TRBJ2-2, with D possibly matching TRBD1 (5 bases). The V gene's germline CDR1 is MNHNS and CDR2 SASEGT. The CDR3 runs 17 residues. Between the trimmed V and J ends, which lost 8 bases and 0 bases, there was a span of 19 bases. The CDR3 region is CASQGGVIRANTGELFF. The DNA of the CDR3 is TGTGCCAGCCAGGGTGGAGTTATCAGGGCGAACACCGGGGAGCTGTTTTTT.

In its sample, this clonotype was seen a few times. The rearrangement joins TRBV28 to TRBJ2-5; a weak D match, TRBD2 (5 bases). Trimming removed 5 bases at V and 5 bases at J, with 18 bases between. The germline V gene has CDR1 MDHEN and CDR2 SYDVKM. This CDR3 comprises 15 residues. CDR3 DNA: TGTGCCAGCAGTCCGACCCGCGGGTTTGAGGAGACCCAGTACTTC. It encodes CASSPTRGFEETQYF. The whole variable domain, remainder taken from reference TRBV28 and TRBJ2-5, is DVKVTQSSRYLVKRTGEKVFLECVQDMDHENMFWYRQDPGLGLRLIYFSYDVKMKEKGDIPEGYSVSREKKERFSLILESASTNQTSMYLCASSPTRGFEETQYFGPGTRLLVL.

This chain uses TRBV6-5 with TRBJ1-1; tentatively, D is TRBD1 (6 bases). V lost 6 bases and J 3 bases, leaving 11 bases between the germline ends. Germline CDR1 reads MNHEY; CDR2 reads SVGAGI. This CDR3 has 13 residues. The CDR3 loop reads CASRQDSYTEAFF. CDR3 coding DNA: TGTGCCAGCAGACAGGACAGCTACACTGAAGCTTTCTTT.

This clonotype was detected only a few times. Relative to the germline gene, one junction end is altered; a read error may explain this. The chain employs TRBV27 and TRBJ1-6; D perhaps matches TRBD1 (6 bases). The CDR3 loop spans 13 amino acids. Germline V gene data show CDR1 as MNHEY and CDR2 as SMNVEV (reference sequence). The CDR3 loop reads CASSFLRGSPPHF. CDR3 nucleotide sequence: TGTGCCAGCAGTTTCCTCAGGGGATCACCCCCCCACTTT.

This clonotype occurred once. The CDR3 coding sequence is TGTGCCACCAGTGACCCGGACGGCCTAGACGGCTACACCTTC. It translates to CATSDPDGLDGYTF. The gene calls are TRBV24-1 and TRBJ1-2; no reliable D call. The CDR3 has 14 residues. V lost 4 bases and J lost 8, with 16 bases in between. Germline V gene sequence: CDR1 KGHDR, CDR2 SFDVKD.

CDR3 region: CAWSVGRDGYTF. As DNA, the CDR3 is TGTGCCTGGAGTGTAGGAAGAGATGGCTACACCTTC. V and J are TRBV30 and TRBJ1-2; D is uncertain. Trimming left V 0 bases short and J 6 bases short, with 8 bases between. CDR1 is GTSNPN and CDR2 is SVGIG in the germline V gene (reference sequence). The CDR3 contains 12 residues.

The chain employs TRBV20-1 and TRBJ2-6; 9 bases map to TRBD1. Trimming took 6 bases from V and 2 from J; bases not matched to a gene: 8. This CDR3 has 16 amino acids. Germline V gene sequence: CDR1 DFQATT, CDR2 SNEGSKA (reference sequence). The CDR3 sequence is CSADRDRATGANVLTF. CDR3 sequence (DNA): TGCAGTGCGGACCGGGACAGGGCAACTGGGGCCAACGTCCTGACTTTC.

The chain's CDR3 is CASSSTFPRTRNYGYTF. The DNA of the CDR3 is TGCGCCAGCAGCTCCACGTTCCCACGGACCAGAAACTATGGCTACACCTTC. The chain carries TRBV4-1 and TRBJ1-2; D remains unclear. In germline, CDR1 is MGHRA, CDR2 YSYEKL. Trimming cost V 5 bases and J 2 bases, with 21 bases left between them. The CDR3 has 17 amino acids.

The V gene is TRBV9, the J gene TRBJ2-7; 8 nucleotides align to TRBD2. The DNA matches TRBJ2-5 better at its end, which makes the J call doubtful. Germline V gene data show CDR1 as SGDLS and CDR2 as YYNGEE. CDR3 length equals 14 residues. CDR3 in DNA: TGTGCCAGCAGCGTAGATCCGGGAGGGGAGACCCAGTACTTC. This codes for CASSVDPGGETQYF.

The sample holds a few counts of this clonotype. The chain joins TRBV7-8 to TRBJ1-2, with 7 nucleotides matching TRBD1. The CDR3 spans 14 residues. J lost 6 bases, V lost 4 bases, and 8 bases had no gene match. CDR1 SGHVS and CDR2 FQNEAQ come from the germline V gene. In DNA form, the CDR3 reads TGTGCCAGCAGCTCCCAGACAGGGAATAATGGCTACACCTTC. It encodes CASSSQTGNNGYTF.

The CDR3 DNA sequence: TGTGCTAGTGGTTTTCTAACTAGGTGGACCGGGGAGCTGTTTTTT. Translated: CASGFLTRWTGELFF. The chain uses TRBV12-5 and TRBJ2-2, with D perhaps matching TRBD2 (5 bases). Germline V gives CDR1 LGHNT, CDR2 FRNRAP. The V and J ends lost 3 bases and 5 bases respectively, with 13 bases between them. The CDR3 covers 15 residues.

This chain connects TRBV7-2 to TRBJ2-5, with 11 bases lining up with TRBD2. The CDR3 length is 19 residues. Germline CDR1 reads SGHTA; CDR2 reads FQGNSA. V was clipped by 3 bases and J by 6 bases; unmatched bases: 18. CDR3 region: CASSFRPLSSGGTIKTQYF. The CDR3 bases are TGTGCCAGCAGCTTCCGCCCCCTTTCTAGCGGGGGGACCATAAAGACCCAGTACTTC.

In regard to this clonotype: A read error is possible here, since a much larger clone lies one base away. The V gene is TRBV6-4, the J gene TRBJ2-3, with D perhaps matching TRBD1 (5 bases). The J call is doubtful: the DNA matches TRBJ1-5 better. Germline assignment: CDR1 MRHNA and CDR2 SNTAGT. This CDR3 comprises 13 residues. Written as DNA, the CDR3 is TGTGCCAGCAGAGGGACGAACACAGATACGCAGCATTTT. This translates into CASRGTNTDTQHF.

This sequence joins TRBV7-9 and TRBJ2-7; D may be TRBD2 (6 bases). Deletions cut 4 bases from V and 7 bases from J, with 14 bases between. In germline, CDR1 is SEHNR, CDR2 FQNEAQ (reference sequence). The CDR3 is 13 residues long. CDR3 sequence reads: CASSSRDSNEQYF. The CDR3 DNA sequence: TGTGCCAGCAGCTCCAGGGACTCGAATGAGCAGTACTTC.

The chain links TRBV6-6 to TRBJ1-6; the match to TRBD1 covers 9 bases. CDR1 is MNHNY, CDR2 SVGAGI, per germline (reference sequence). Trimming cost V 5 bases and J 14 bases; bases outside gene matches: 13. This CDR3 is built from 15 residues. DNA for the CDR3: TGTGCCAGCAGTGGTTCCGGGACAGGGCCCTCGTCCCTCCACTTT. Translation: CASSGSGTGPSSLHF.